The clone carrying this T cell receptor beta chain was detected only once. Its antigen remains unidentified. Researchers grouped second doses given at about 4 or about 12 weeks into one pool. Deletions cut 5 bases from V and 1 base from J, with 14 bases between. The CDR3 runs to 15 residues. CDR1 is SGHVS and CDR2 is FQNEAQ in the germline V gene. The data are from a study of T cell responses to AZD1222 COVID-19 vaccine. Overall study findings and caveats: Across spike, vaccine-associated CD4 TCRs were found, dominant at 160-218 and 743-854. Donors, mostly white British, included more females; clonal diversity was possibly underestimated. Repertoire collection took place solely once the T cell response had peaked.

Measured with immunoSEQ multiplex PCR; TCRdb has only the in-frame clones, and not every one. This table holds some 120,000 clones, around 93% found once. The source of this sequence is an adult who received the AZD1222 COVID-19 vaccine. The J gene is TRBJ1-1, the V gene TRBV7-8; perhaps TRBD1 as D (6 bases). The sequencing here drew on peripheral blood, taken 28 days after the second AZD1222 dose. The CDR3 nucleotides read TGTGCCAGCAGCAAAGTGGACAGAGCGAACACTGAAGCTTTCTTT. Translation: CASSKVDRANTEAFF.